The 12 T cell receptor beta chains reported below all come from one sample, sequenced in a study of blood T cell repertoires in COVID-19. The assay was immunoSEQ multiplex PCR, and TCRdb's table has in-frame clones only and misses some. The sample includes 250,000 to 300,000 clones, about 89% of them seen just once. Sequences were obtained from peripheral blood. Receptor source: a woman in her twenties or thirties with COVID-19, enrolled during active disease.

The chain uses TRBV28 and TRBJ1-2; no firm D call. Looked up from germline, CDR1 is MDHEN and CDR2 is SYDVKM. This CDR3 is 13 amino acids long. The V and J ends lost 5 bases and 6 bases respectively, with 13 bases between them. In nucleotides, the CDR3 is TGTGCCAGCAGTAGGGCCAGAGGGAATGGCTACACCTTC. Amino acids: CASSRARGNGYTF.

The genes are TRBV30 and TRBJ1-2, with TRBD1 identical over 12 bases. This CDR3 comprises 13 residues. With V trimmed by 4 bases and J by 9 bases, 6 bases remained unmatched. Germline CDR1 is GTSNPN and CDR2 is SVGIG (reference sequence). Here the CDR3 reads CAWNPGQGASYTF. As DNA, the CDR3 is TGTGCCTGGAACCCGGGACAGGGGGCTAGCTACACCTTC.

The rearrangement links TRBV19 to TRBJ2-7; possible D gene TRBD1, 5 bases. Germline V gene sequence: CDR1 LNHDA, CDR2 SQIVND (reference sequence). The CDR3 runs to 14 residues. V was pared by 1 base and J by 3 bases, with 10 bases between. This CDR3 is CASSIGIQGYEQYF. In nucleotides, the CDR3 is TGTGCCAGTAGTATAGGGATTCAGGGCTACGAGCAGTACTTC.

The rearrangement joins TRBV18 to TRBJ2-2; a weak D match, TRBD1 (6 bases). The ends were cut back, 2 bases at V and 2 bases at J, with 9 bases in the middle. The CDR3 sequence is 15 residues long. Germline V lookup: CDR1 KGHSH, CDR2 LQKENI. In DNA, the CDR3 is TGTGCCAGCTCACCAGGACAGATAAACACCGGGGAGCTGTTTTTT. Encoded protein: CASSPGQINTGELFF.

This clone has only one observation. The chain combines TRBV28 with TRBJ2-7, with 8 bases lining up with TRBD1. V trimming: 6 bases; J trimming: 7 bases; junction bases outside the gene matches: 11. The germline V gene has CDR1 MDHEN and CDR2 SYDVKM. The CDR3 totals 14 residues. CDR3 in amino acids: CASSKPTGAGEQYF. The DNA for the CDR3 is TGTGCCAGCAGCAAACCGACAGGGGCGGGGGAGCAGTACTTC.

The J gene is TRBJ1-5, the V gene TRBV4-1; 8 bases map to TRBD1. The CDR3 has 16 residues. Germline V gene sequence: CDR1 MGHRA, CDR2 YSYEKL. With 5 bases clipped from V and 2 bases from J, the junction kept 8 bases outside the gene matches. CDR3: CASSLGQGAGNQPQHF. DNA of the CDR3: TGCGCCAGCAGCTTAGGTCAGGGGGCTGGCAATCAGCCCCAGCATTTT.

V usage is TRBV13 and J usage is TRBJ2-7, with TRBD1 matching 7 bases. The germline V gene has CDR1 PRHDT and CDR2 FYEKMQ (reference sequence). Trimming cost V 5 bases and J 5 bases; bases outside gene matches: 15. The CDR3 spans 16 residues. The CDR3 loop is CASSLARDSPFNEQYF. In DNA, the CDR3 is TGTGCCAGCAGCCTTGCCAGGGACAGCCCCTTTAACGAGCAGTACTTC.

This clone was seen only a few times. The V call is TRBV5-1, the J call TRBJ2-2; D might be TRBD2 (6 bases). Trimming stripped 2 bases from V and 6 bases from J, with 14 bases between. The germline V gene has CDR1 SGHRS and CDR2 YFSETQ. This CDR3 is built from 15 residues. The CDR3 nucleotides read TGCGCCAGCAGCTTTACTAGCCTCGGGGCCGGGGAGCTGTTTTTT. Its protein is CASSFTSLGAGELFF.

The V call is TRBV7-2, the J call TRBJ1-5; D unclear. Trimming removed 2 bases at V and 4 bases at J, with 12 bases between. The CDR3 contains 15 residues. Germline V gene data show CDR1 as SGHTA and CDR2 as FQGNSA. The DNA of the CDR3 is TGTGCCAGCAGCTTATACCGGGGAAGTAATCAGCCCCAGCATTTT. Translation gives CASSLYRGSNQPQHF. Full variable domain (outside the CDR3, taken from reference TRBV7-2 and TRBJ1-5): GAGVSQSPSNKVTEKGKDVELRCDPISGHTALYWYRQSLGQGLEFLIYFQGNSAPDKSGLPSDRFSAERTGGSVSTLTIQRTQQEDSAVYLCASSLYRGSNQPQHFGDGTRLSIL.

This chain connects TRBV9 to TRBJ1-5; D gene ambiguous. Germline V lookup: CDR1 SGDLS, CDR2 YYNGEE. CDR3 size: 14 residues. Deletions cut 2 bases from V and 6 bases from J, with 12 bases between. The CDR3 reads CASSVSPSGQPQHF. The CDR3, as DNA: TGTGCCAGCAGCGTCTCCCCTTCAGGTCAGCCCCAGCATTTT.

The rearrangement joins TRBV10-2 to TRBJ2-1; 9 bases map to TRBD2. The V gene's germline CDR1 is WSHSY and CDR2 SAAADI. V dropped 7 bases and J dropped 8; count of bases not matched to a gene: 6. The CDR3 loop spans 13 amino acids. The CDR3 region has the DNA TGCGCCAGCAAAGGACTAGCGACCGATGAGCAGTTCTTC. Protein product: CASKGLATDEQFF.

The chain recombines TRBV4-1 with TRBJ2-1; TRBD2 aligns across 10 bases. The CDR3 totals 14 residues. Germline assignment: CDR1 MGHRA and CDR2 YSYEKL. J was trimmed by 8 bases and V by 3 bases; bases with no gene match: 4. Here the CDR3 reads CASSQDGTSDEQFF. Written as DNA, the CDR3 is TGCGCCAGCAGCCAGGATGGGACTAGCGATGAGCAGTTCTTC.